The 3 T cell receptor beta chains reported below all come from one sample, sequenced in a study of CD8 T cells in Susac syndrome (dated by TCRdb to between 2018 and 2021). Libraries came from the immunoSEQ multiplex PCR assay. RNA was extracted using the RNeasy kit, and 0.5 to 1 microgram was reverse transcribed with random hexamers. TCRdb applied fastp at Q25 and MiXCR to the public reads, then kept only in-frame beta chains. Records with the same CDR3 protein are collapsed into one entry carrying the most frequent genes and DNA. The sample data list more than 150,000 distinct CDR3 sequences, and 85% to 95% of these were observed just once. The ten largest clonotypes hold 0.16% of the sample. The material sequenced was CD8+ T cells from PBMCs. The receptors here all came from a human donor with Susac syndrome.

The chain has TRBV7-8 and TRBJ1-1, with a possible D match to TRBD1 (5 bases). Germline V gene data show CDR1 as SGHVS and CDR2 as FQNEAQ. This CDR3 comprises 17 residues. V was clipped by 7 bases and J by 3 bases, with 24 bases between them. The CDR3 protein is CASTPGQGNYLDTEAFF. As DNA, the CDR3 is TGTGCCAGCACCCCGGGGCAAGGTAACTATTTGGACACTGAAGCTTTCTTT.

About this clonotype: At one end, the junction sequence differs from germline, possibly due to a read error. The V gene is TRBV20-1, the J gene TRBJ1-4; TRBD1 agrees at 7 bases. CDR3 length: 15 amino acids. Germline lookup yields CDR1 DFQATT and CDR2 SNEGSKA (reference sequence). The CDR3 DNA reads TGCAGTGCGACTGATACCGGGACAGCTAACGAAAAACTGTTTTTT. Amino acids: CSATDTGTANEKLFF.

The genes are TRBV6-5 and TRBJ2-5, with D perhaps TRBD2 (6 bases). The V gene lost 6 bases and the J gene lost 5 bases, with 13 bases spanning the gap. CDR3 length equals 13 residues. Germline CDR1 reads MNHEY; CDR2 reads SVGAGI. The CDR3 reads CASRGGFGETQYF. The CDR3 DNA is TGTGCCAGCAGGGGAGGATTTGGGGAGACCCAGTACTTC.